This T cell receptor beta chain is drawn from a study of cytomegalovirus exposure and HLA in healthy donors. Germline assignment: CDR1 SGDLS and CDR2 YYNGEE. This CDR3 is 13 amino acids long. Trimming left V 0 bases short and J 11 bases short, with 12 bases between. The study's findings and limits: The study recorded about 150 TCR beta chains that were cytomegalovirus-associated.

A multiplex PCR was run with 60 Vbeta primers and 13 Jbeta primers. TCRdb keeps only in-frame clones here, not all; method: immunoSEQ multiplex PCR. The sample gives 150,000 or so clones, roughly 80% of which show up once; about 13% is in the top ten. A note on this clone: As yet, its antigen is unknown.

J is TRBJ1-5 and V is TRBV9; D unclear. The source material was PBMCs. This receptor was taken from a middle-aged man in good health and CMV-seropositive. The CDR3 loop is CASSVAPGGAQHF. The DNA of the CDR3 is TGTGCCAGCAGCGTAGCTCCCGGCGGAGCCCAGCATTTT.